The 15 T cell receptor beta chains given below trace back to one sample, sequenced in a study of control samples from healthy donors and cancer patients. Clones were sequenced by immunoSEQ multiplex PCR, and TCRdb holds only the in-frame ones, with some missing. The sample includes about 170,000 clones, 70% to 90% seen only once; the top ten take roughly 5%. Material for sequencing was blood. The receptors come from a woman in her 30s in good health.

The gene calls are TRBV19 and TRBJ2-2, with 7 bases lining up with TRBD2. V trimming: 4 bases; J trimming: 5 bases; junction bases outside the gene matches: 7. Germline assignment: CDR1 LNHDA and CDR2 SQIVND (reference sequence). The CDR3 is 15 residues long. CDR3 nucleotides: TGTGCCAGTAGTAGCGGGAGAGGACTAACCGGGGAGCTGTTTTTT. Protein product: CASSSGRGLTGELFF. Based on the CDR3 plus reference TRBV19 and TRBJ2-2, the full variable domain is DGGITQSPKYLFRKEGQNVTLSCEQNLNHDAMYWYRQDPGQGLRLIYYSQIVNDFQKGDIAEGYSVSREKKESFPLTVTSAQKNPTAFYLCASSSGRGLTGELFFGEGSRLTVL.

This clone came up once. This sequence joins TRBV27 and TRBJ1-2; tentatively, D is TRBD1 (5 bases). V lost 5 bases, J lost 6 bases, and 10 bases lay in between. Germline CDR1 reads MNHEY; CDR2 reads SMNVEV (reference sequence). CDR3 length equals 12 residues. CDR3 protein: CASSHGHDGYTF. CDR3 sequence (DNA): TGTGCCAGCAGTCACGGACACGATGGCTACACCTTC.

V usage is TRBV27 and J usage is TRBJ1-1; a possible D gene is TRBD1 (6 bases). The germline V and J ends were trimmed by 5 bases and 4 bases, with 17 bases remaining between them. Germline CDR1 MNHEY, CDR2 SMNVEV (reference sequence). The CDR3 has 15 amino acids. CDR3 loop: CASSGGLGAGTEAFF. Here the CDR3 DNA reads TGTGCCAGCAGTGGAGGTCTGGGGGCTGGCACTGAAGCTTTCTTT.

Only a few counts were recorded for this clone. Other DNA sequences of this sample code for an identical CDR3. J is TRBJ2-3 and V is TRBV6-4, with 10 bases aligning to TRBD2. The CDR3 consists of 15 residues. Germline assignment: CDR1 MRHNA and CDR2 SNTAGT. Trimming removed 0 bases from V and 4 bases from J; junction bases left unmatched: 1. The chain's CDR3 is CASSDSAGGPDTQYF. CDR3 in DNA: TGTGCCAGCAGTGACTCAGCGGGGGGGCCAGATACGCAGTATTTT.

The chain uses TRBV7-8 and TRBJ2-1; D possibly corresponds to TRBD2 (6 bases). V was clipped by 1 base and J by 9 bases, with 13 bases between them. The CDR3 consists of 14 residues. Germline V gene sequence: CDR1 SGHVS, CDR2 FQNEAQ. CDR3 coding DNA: TGTGCCAGCAGCTTAGATGGCGGGGTTGGTGAGCAGTTCTTC. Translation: CASSLDGGVGEQFF. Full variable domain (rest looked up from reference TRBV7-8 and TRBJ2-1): GAGVSQSPRYKVAKRGQDVALRCDPISGHVSLFWYQQALGQGPEFLTYFQNEAQLDKSGLPSDRFFAERPEGSVSTLKIQRTQQEDSAVYLCASSLDGGVGEQFFGPGTRLTVL.

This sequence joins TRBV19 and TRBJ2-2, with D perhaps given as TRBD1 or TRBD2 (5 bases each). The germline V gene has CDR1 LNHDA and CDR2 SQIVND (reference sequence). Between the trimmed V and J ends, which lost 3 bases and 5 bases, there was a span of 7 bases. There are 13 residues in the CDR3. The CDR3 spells CASSMWGTGELFF. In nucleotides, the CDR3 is TGTGCCAGTAGTATGTGGGGGACCGGGGAGCTGTTTTTT.

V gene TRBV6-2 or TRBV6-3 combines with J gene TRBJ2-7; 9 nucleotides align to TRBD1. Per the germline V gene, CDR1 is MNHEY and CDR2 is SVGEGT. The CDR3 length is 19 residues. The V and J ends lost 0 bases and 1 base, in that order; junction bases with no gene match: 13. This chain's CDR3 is CASSYSNVGQGSFSYEQYF. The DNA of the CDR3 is TGTGCCAGCAGTTACTCGAACGTTGGACAGGGGTCCTTTTCCTACGAGCAGTACTTC.

In nucleotides, the CDR3 is TGTGCCAGTAGTATGAGGGAGGTCACAGATACGCAGTATTTT. It specifies CASSMREVTDTQYF. The V call is TRBV19, the J call TRBJ2-3, with D perhaps matching TRBD2 (6 bases). Trimming took 3 bases from V and 2 from J, leaving 9 bases between them. In germline, CDR1 is LNHDA, CDR2 SQIVND (reference sequence). This CDR3 region has 14 residues.

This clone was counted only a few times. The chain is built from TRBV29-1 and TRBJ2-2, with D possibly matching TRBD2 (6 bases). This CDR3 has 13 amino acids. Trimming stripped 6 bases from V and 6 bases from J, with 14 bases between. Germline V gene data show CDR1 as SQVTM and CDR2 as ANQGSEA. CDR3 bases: TGCAGCGTGGGGGGTGGGTACGCCGGGGAGCTGTTTTTT. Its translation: CSVGGGYAGELFF.

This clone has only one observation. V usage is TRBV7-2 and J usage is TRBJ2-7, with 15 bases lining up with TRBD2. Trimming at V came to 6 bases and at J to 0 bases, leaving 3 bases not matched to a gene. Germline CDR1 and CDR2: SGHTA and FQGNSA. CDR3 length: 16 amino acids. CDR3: CASRKGLAGGSYEQYF. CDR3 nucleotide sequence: TGTGCCAGCAGGAAGGGACTAGCGGGAGGCTCCTACGAGCAGTACTTC. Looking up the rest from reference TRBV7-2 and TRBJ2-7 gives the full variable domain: GAGVSQSPSNKVTEKGKDVELRCDPISGHTALYWYRQSLGQGLEFLIYFQGNSAPDKSGLPSDRFSAERTGGSVSTLTIQRTQQEDSAVYLCASRKGLAGGSYEQYFGPGTRLTVT.

CDR3 nucleotide sequence: TGTGCCAGCAGCCCGCCCCAGAGCTGGAATGAGCAGTTCTTC. This translates into CASSPPQSWNEQFF. The chain combines TRBV3-1 (or the pseudogene TRBV3-2) with TRBJ2-1; no reliable D call. V gave up 4 bases and J gave up 7 bases, with 14 bases separating them. This CDR3 spans 14 amino acids. In germline, CDR1 is LGHDT, CDR2 YNNKEL (reference sequence).

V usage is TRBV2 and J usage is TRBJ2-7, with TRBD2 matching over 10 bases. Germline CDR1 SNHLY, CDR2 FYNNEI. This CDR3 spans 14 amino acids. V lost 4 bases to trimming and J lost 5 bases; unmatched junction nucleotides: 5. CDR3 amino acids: CASSVASGRHEQYF. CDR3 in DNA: TGTGCCAGCAGTGTGGCTAGCGGGAGACACGAGCAGTACTTC.

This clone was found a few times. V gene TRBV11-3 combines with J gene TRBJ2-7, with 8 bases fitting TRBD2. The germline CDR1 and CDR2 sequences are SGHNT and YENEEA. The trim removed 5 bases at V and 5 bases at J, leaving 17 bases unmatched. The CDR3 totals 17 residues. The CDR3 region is CASSQIGQRERGNEQYF. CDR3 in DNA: TGTGCCAGCAGCCAAATCGGCCAGCGGGAGAGGGGTAACGAGCAGTACTTC. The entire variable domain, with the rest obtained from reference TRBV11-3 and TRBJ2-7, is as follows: EAGVVQSPRYKIIEKKQPVAFWCNPISGHNTLYWYLQNLGQGPELLIRYENEEAVDDSQLPKDRFSAERLKGVDSTLKIQPAELGDSAVYLCASSQIGQRERGNEQYFGPGTRLTVT.

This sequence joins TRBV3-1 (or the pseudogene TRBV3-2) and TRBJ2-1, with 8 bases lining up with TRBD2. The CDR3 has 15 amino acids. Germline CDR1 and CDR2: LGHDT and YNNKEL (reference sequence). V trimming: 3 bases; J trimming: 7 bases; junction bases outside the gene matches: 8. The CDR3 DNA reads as TGTGCCAGCAGCCAGGTAGCGGGAACGGAAAATGAGCAGTTCTTC. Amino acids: CASSQVAGTENEQFF.

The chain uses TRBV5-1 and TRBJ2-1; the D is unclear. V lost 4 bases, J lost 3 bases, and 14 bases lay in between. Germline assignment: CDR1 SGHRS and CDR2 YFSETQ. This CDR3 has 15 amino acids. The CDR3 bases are TGCGCCAGCAGCCCGGGTCTACTTAACTACAATGAGCAGTTCTTC. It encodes CASSPGLLNYNEQFF.